What follows are 24 T cell receptor beta chains derived from one specimen sequenced in a study of human T cells and chemical hapten exposure. TCRdb recomputed calls from the RACE reads with MiXCR, one row per CDR3 protein. The table has roughly 56,000 distinct CDR3 sequences, 9.5% to 10% seen once. Time point noted: pre-sensitization, week 0. Treatment specified: therapeutic diphenylcyclopropenone sensitization with weekly scalp DPC. The study extracted total RNA from unfractionated whole blood. The material was whole blood, obtained in connection with sensitization to the hapten diphenylcyclopropenone (DPC). The receptor set was obtained from a woman under 40 with alopecia areata. Some clones in this sample may be carry-over from other donors' samples.

The rearrangement uses TRBV20-1 and TRBJ2-3; D is perhaps TRBD1 or TRBD2 (5 bases each). The germline gives CDR1 DFQATT, CDR2 SNEGSKA (reference sequence). CDR3 length: 14 amino acids. The germline V and J ends were trimmed by 0 bases and 5 bases, with 12 bases remaining between them. This CDR3 reads CSARDPGTRDTQYF. DNA of the CDR3: TGCAGTGCTAGAGACCCCGGGACGAGAGATACGCAGTATTTT.

This chain joins TRBV5-6 and TRBJ2-6, with 11 bases aligning to TRBD1. The J segment lost 3 bases and the V segment lost 2 bases, leaving 7 bases of the junction unmatched. Germline CDR1 SGHDT, CDR2 YYEEEE. The CDR3 sequence is 18 residues long. The CDR3 reads CASSFVDRGLDGANVLTF. The CDR3 coding sequence is TGTGCCAGCAGCTTTGTGGACAGGGGGCTGGATGGGGCCAACGTCCTGACTTTC.

This clonotype was counted a few times. V and J are TRBV12-3 or TRBV12-4 and TRBJ2-7; 8 nucleotides align to TRBD2. The CDR3 totals 14 residues. V shed 4 bases and J 5 bases; nucleotides not matched to a gene: 7. In DNA, the CDR3 is TGTGCCAGCAGTTCTCCGGGACTAGTCCACGAGCAGTACTTC. Residues: CASSSPGLVHEQYF.

The chain recombines TRBV5-1 with TRBJ2-2; no firm D call. Per the germline V gene, CDR1 is SGHRS and CDR2 is YFSETQ. This CDR3 comprises 15 residues. The ends were cut back, 1 base at V and 1 base at J, with 8 bases in the middle. This chain's CDR3 is CASSLRQLNTGELFF. The DNA of the CDR3 is TGCGCCAGCAGCTTGAGGCAGCTGAACACCGGGGAGCTGTTTTTT.

A few counts support this clonotype. The rearrangement links TRBV7-2 to TRBJ2-3; TRBD1 aligns across 8 bases. Per the germline V gene, CDR1 is SGHTA and CDR2 is FQGNSA. The length of the CDR3 is 15 residues. Germline trimming cut 1 base from V and 5 bases from J; bases unmatched to any gene: 5. The CDR3 here is CASSLGVTGGDTQYF. Here the CDR3 DNA reads TGTGCCAGCAGCTTAGGAGTAACAGGGGGAGATACGCAGTATTTT.

This clonotype appeared many times. The V call is TRBV20-1, the J call TRBJ2-1; D is undetermined. Germline V gives CDR1 DFQATT, CDR2 SNEGSKA (reference sequence). The CDR3 loop spans 17 amino acids. V shed 0 bases and J shed 4 bases, with 19 bases lying between them. CDR3 amino acids: CSARDFQAGNAYNEQFF. CDR3 nucleotides: TGCAGTGCTAGAGATTTTCAGGCTGGGAACGCTTACAATGAGCAGTTCTTC.

The rearrangement links TRBV7-2 to TRBJ1-2; D uncertain. Trimming took off 3 bases at V and 0 bases at J, with 5 bases between the two ends. The length of the CDR3 is 13 residues. Germline V gene lookup returns CDR1 SGHTA and CDR2 FQGNSA. The CDR3 spells CASSFQANYGYTF. CDR3 nucleotides: TGTGCCAGCAGCTTTCAAGCTAACTATGGCTACACCTTC.

The genes are TRBV4-1 and TRBJ1-5; a weak D match, TRBD1 (5 bases). The CDR3 is made up of 13 amino acids. Germline CDR1 and CDR2: MGHRA and YSYEKL. The germline V and J ends were trimmed by 0 bases and 10 bases, with 10 bases remaining between them. CDR3 residues: CASSQDEGRPQHF. CDR3 DNA: TGCGCCAGCAGCCAAGATGAGGGGCGCCCCCAGCATTTT.

This clonotype was observed a handful of times. The chain carries TRBV6-5 and TRBJ2-3; TRBD2 aligns across 10 bases. Unmatched junction bases numbered 9, after V lost 0 bases and J lost 9 bases. Germline lookup yields CDR1 MNHEY and CDR2 SVGAGI. CDR3 length: 16 residues. The CDR3 DNA sequence: TGTGCCAGCAGTTACTCTAGCGGGGGGTCCAGCGGGACGCAGTATTTT. It translates to CASSYSSGGSSGTQYF.

This clonotype was counted ten times or more. V usage is TRBV6-2 or TRBV6-3 and J usage is TRBJ2-3; TRBD1 agrees at 10 bases. The V gene's germline CDR1 is MNHEY and CDR2 SVGEGT. The CDR3 contains 17 residues. Unmatched junction bases numbered 12, after V lost 4 bases and J lost 5 bases. CDR3 amino acids: CASSFIRDRGRRDTQYF. The DNA for the CDR3 is TGTGCCAGCAGTTTCATCCGGGACAGGGGAAGGAGAGATACGCAGTATTTT.

This chain uses TRBV7-3 with TRBJ2-1; TRBD1 or TRBD2 may be the D gene (6 bases each). Germline V CDR1 and CDR2: SGHTA, FQGTGA. The CDR3 contains 19 residues. V was cut by 4 bases and J by 3 bases, with 25 bases left in between. The CDR3 sequence: CASSSGIFGGAVGYNEQFF. DNA for the CDR3: TGTGCCAGCAGCTCCGGGATATTCGGGGGCGCGGTTGGCTACAATGAGCAGTTCTTC.

The rearrangement joins TRBV5-1 to TRBJ2-3; D call uncertain. Trimming removed 0 bases from V and 4 bases from J, with 3 bases in between. This CDR3 is built from 12 residues. CDR1 and CDR2 (germline): SGHRS, YFSETQ. The DNA of the CDR3 is TGCGCCAGCAGCTTGGAAGCAGATACGCAGTATTTT. Translating gives CASSLEADTQYF.

In its sample, this clonotype was seen a few times. This rearrangement joins TRBV11-2 to TRBJ2-7; 7 bases align to TRBD1. This CDR3 has 14 amino acids. Germline V gene data show CDR1 as SGHAT and CDR2 as FQNNGV. V lost 3 bases, J lost 5 bases, and 7 bases stayed unmatched. The CDR3 sequence: CASSFYDRVDEQYF. The CDR3 nucleotides are TGTGCCAGCAGCTTTTACGACAGGGTGGACGAGCAGTACTTC.

This clonotype showed up many times. The chain joins TRBV6-5 to TRBJ2-1; no firm D call. This CDR3 contains 15 residues. Trimming shortened V by 0 bases and J by 2 bases, and 8 bases separated the two germline ends. CDR1 is MNHEY and CDR2 is SVGAGI in the germline V gene. The CDR3 nucleotides are TGTGCCAGCAGTTACTCCCAGTATCCCTACAATGAGCAGTTCTTC. Translation: CASSYSQYPYNEQFF.

This clonotype was counted at least ten times. The rearrangement links TRBV11-2 to TRBJ1-2; D remains unclear. V was pared by 4 bases and J by 2 bases, with 11 bases between. CDR3 length: 14 residues. The germline V gene has CDR1 SGHAT and CDR2 FQNNGV. The CDR3 DNA sequence: TGTGCCAGCAGCTCTTATAATGGGAACTATGGCTACACCTTC. The encoded protein is CASSSYNGNYGYTF.

The V gene is TRBV5-4, the J gene TRBJ1-1, with D possibly TRBD1 on 5 matching bases. The germline gives CDR1 SGHNT, CDR2 YYREEE (reference sequence). With 1 base removed from V and 4 bases from J, the gap between germline ends came to 17 bases. This CDR3 is 16 amino acids long. This CDR3 is CASSLWSGRGVTEAFF. For the CDR3, the DNA is TGTGCCAGCAGCTTGTGGTCGGGCAGAGGGGTCACTGAAGCTTTCTTT.

This clonotype was picked up a small number of times. The V call is TRBV4-1, the J call TRBJ2-2, with TRBD1 identical over 8 bases. With V trimmed by 1 base and J by 6 bases, 7 bases remained unmatched. The CDR3 runs 16 residues. CDR1 is MGHRA, CDR2 YSYEKL, per germline. CDR3 amino acids: CASSQVPGGLAGELFF. For the CDR3, the DNA is TGCGCCAGCAGCCAAGTTCCAGGGGGCCTGGCCGGGGAGCTGTTTTTT.

This clonotype has a count of ten or more. The chain employs TRBV7-2 and TRBJ2-1; D not certain. The V end lost 3 bases, the J end lost 4 bases, and 13 bases lay between the germline ends. This CDR3 contains 15 residues. Germline V lookup: CDR1 SGHTA, CDR2 FQGNSA. CDR3 sequence: CASSLSASLYNEQFF. The CDR3 DNA reads as TGTGCCAGCAGCTTGTCGGCCAGTCTATACAATGAGCAGTTCTTC.

This clonotype has only a few counts. The chain joins TRBV25-1 to TRBJ1-1, with 8 positions matching TRBD1. V was pared by 7 bases and J by 4 bases, with 11 bases of the junction left unmatched. The CDR3 loop spans 15 amino acids. Germline CDR1 reads MGHDK; CDR2 reads SYGVNS. CDR3 residues: CASIGAGGGGTEAFF. CDR3 nucleotides: TGTGCCAGCATTGGAGCAGGGGGCGGTGGCACTGAAGCTTTCTTT.

This clonotype was observed a few times. The chain carries TRBV18 and TRBJ1-1; TRBD1 matches 9 bases. The CDR3 spans 16 residues. Germline values: CDR1 KGHSH, CDR2 LQKENI. The trim removed 2 bases at V and 8 bases at J, leaving 12 bases unmatched. CDR3 nucleotide sequence: TGTGCCAGCTCACCATTGGGGACAGGGAGCGCGACGGAAGCTTTCTTT. Amino acid sequence: CASSPLGTGSATEAFF.

This CDR3 reads CASSPTTGGGTDTQYF. The CDR3 nucleotides read TGCGCCAGCAGCCCAACGACAGGGGGCGGCACAGATACGCAGTATTTT. The chain employs TRBV5-1 and TRBJ2-3; 10 positions agree with TRBD1. The CDR3 is made up of 16 amino acids. Trimming at V came to 4 bases and at J to 1 base, leaving 6 bases not matched to a gene. Germline loops: CDR1 SGHRS, CDR2 YFSETQ.

This chain links TRBV5-1 with TRBJ2-7, with D perhaps TRBD2 (6 bases). The V end lost 7 bases, the J end lost 0 bases, and 20 bases lay between the germline ends. This CDR3 is 16 amino acids long. Germline assignment: CDR1 SGHRS and CDR2 YFSETQ. This CDR3 reads CASATGEADSSYEQYF. DNA of the CDR3: TGCGCCAGCGCAACCGGGGAGGCCGATAGCTCCTACGAGCAGTACTTC. Full variable domain (rest looked up from reference TRBV5-1 and TRBJ2-7): KAGVTQTPRYLIKTRGQQVTLSCSPISGHRSVSWYQQTPGQGLQFLFEYFSETQRNKGNFPGRFSGRQFSNSRSEMNVSTLELGDSALYLCASATGEADSSYEQYFGPGTRLTVT.

This clonotype was seen only a few times. V usage is TRBV7-8 and J usage is TRBJ1-2; 10 positions agree with TRBD1. This CDR3 has 15 amino acids. V gave up 0 bases and J gave up 6 bases; unmatched junction bases: 4. Germline V CDR1 and CDR2: SGHVS, FQNEAQ. DNA of the CDR3: TGTGCCAGCAGCTTAGCGCGACAGGGGGCACATGGCTACACCTTC. As protein: CASSLARQGAHGYTF.

The sample holds a few counts of this clonotype. A read error may produce the germline difference seen at one junction end. The chain joins TRBV30 to TRBJ2-3; D is possibly TRBD2 (6 bases). Germline values: CDR1 GTSNPN, CDR2 SVGIG (reference sequence). This CDR3 has 13 amino acids. This chain's CDR3 is CSLVRGYTDTQYF. The CDR3 DNA is TGCTCTCTGGTGCGGGGATACACAGATACGCAGTATTTT. The full variable domain, rest sourced from reference TRBV30 and TRBJ2-3, is SQTIHQWPATLVQPVGSPLSLECTVEGTSNPNLYWYRQAAGRGLQLLFYSVGIGQISSEVPQNLSASRPQDRQFILSSKKLLLSDSGFYLCSLVRGYTDTQYFGPGTRLTVL.